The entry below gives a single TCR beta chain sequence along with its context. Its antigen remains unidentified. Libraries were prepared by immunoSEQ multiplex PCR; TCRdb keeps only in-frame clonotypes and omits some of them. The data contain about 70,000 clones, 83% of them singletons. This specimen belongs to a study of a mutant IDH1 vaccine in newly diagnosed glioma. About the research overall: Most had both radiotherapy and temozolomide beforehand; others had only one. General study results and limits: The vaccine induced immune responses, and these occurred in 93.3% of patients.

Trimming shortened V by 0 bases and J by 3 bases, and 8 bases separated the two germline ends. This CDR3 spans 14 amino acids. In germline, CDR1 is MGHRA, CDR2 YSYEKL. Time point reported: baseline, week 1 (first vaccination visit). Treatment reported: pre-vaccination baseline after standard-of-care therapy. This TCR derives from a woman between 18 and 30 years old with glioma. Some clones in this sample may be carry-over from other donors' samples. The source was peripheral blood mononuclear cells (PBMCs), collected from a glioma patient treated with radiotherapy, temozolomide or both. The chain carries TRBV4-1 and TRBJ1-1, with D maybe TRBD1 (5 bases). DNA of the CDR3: TGCGCCAGCAGCCAAGATATGGGGGACACTGAAGCTTTCTTT. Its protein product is CASSQDMGDTEAFF.